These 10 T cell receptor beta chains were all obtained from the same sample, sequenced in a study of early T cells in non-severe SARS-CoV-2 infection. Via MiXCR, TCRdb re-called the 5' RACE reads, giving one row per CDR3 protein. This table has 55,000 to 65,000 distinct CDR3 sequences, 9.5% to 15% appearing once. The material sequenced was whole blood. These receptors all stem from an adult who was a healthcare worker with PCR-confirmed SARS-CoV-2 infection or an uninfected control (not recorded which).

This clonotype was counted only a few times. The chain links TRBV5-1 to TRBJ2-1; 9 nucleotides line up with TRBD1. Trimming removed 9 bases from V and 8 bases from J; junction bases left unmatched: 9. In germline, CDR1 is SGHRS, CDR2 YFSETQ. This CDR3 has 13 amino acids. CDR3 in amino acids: CATGTGIGYEQFF. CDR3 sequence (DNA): TGCGCCACCGGGACAGGGATAGGTTATGAGCAGTTCTTC.

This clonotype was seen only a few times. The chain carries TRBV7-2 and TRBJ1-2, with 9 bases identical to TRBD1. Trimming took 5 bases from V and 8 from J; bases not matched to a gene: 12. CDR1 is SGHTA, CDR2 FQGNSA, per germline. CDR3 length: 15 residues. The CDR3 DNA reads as TGTGCCAGCAGCCTAGGGGCCGGGACAGGGCACGGCTACACCTTC. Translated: CASSLGAGTGHGYTF.

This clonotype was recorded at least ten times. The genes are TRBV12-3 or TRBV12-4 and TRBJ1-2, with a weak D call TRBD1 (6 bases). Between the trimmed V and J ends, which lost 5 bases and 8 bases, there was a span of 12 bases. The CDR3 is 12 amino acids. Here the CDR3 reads CASSTRGGGYTF. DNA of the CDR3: TGTGCCAGCAGTACCAGGGGTGGGGGCTACACCTTC.

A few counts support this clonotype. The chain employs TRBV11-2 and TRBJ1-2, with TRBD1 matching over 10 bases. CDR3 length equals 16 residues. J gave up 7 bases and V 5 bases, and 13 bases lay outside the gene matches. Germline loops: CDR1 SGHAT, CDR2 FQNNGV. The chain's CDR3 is CASSTLTGGKGIGYTF. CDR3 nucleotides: TGTGCCAGCAGCACATTGACAGGGGGCAAGGGTATTGGCTACACCTTC.

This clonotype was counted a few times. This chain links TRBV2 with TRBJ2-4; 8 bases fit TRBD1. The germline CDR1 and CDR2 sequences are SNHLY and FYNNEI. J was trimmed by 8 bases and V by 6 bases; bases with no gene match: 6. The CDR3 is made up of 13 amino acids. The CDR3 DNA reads TGTGCCAGCAGGGGACAGGTCTTGGACATTCAGTACTTC. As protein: CASRGQVLDIQYF.

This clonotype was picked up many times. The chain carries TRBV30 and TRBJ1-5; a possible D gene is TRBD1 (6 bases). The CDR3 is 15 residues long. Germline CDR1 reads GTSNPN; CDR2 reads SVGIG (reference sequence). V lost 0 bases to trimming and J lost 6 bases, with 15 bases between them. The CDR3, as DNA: TGTGCCTGGAGTGTAACGCAGGGGACGGGTCAGCCCCAGCATTTT. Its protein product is CAWSVTQGTGQPQHF.

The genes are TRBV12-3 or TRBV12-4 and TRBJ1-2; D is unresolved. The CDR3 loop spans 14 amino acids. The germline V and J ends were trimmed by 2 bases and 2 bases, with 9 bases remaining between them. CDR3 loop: CASSLRSGNYGYTF. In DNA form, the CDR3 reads TGTGCCAGCAGTTTAAGATCCGGGAACTATGGCTACACCTTC.

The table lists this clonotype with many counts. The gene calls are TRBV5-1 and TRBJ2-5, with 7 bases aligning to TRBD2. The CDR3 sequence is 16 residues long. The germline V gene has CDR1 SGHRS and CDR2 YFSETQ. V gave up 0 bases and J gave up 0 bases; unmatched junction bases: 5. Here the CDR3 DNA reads TGCGCCAGCAGCTTGGTCGGAGCGGGGTACCAAGAGACCCAGTACTTC. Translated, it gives CASSLVGAGYQETQYF. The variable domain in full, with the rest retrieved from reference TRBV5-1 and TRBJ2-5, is KAGVTQTPRYLIKTRGQQVTLSCSPISGHRSVSWYQQTPGQGLQFLFEYFSETQRNKGNFPGRFSGRQFSNSRSEMNVSTLELGDSALYLCASSLVGAGYQETQYFGPGTRLLVL.

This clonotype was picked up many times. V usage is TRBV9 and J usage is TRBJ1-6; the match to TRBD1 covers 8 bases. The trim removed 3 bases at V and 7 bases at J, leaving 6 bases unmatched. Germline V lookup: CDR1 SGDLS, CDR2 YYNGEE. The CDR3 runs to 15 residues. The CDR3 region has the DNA TGTGCCAGCAGCGCCCGGGACAGGTCAAATTCACCCCTCCACTTT. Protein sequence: CASSARDRSNSPLHF.

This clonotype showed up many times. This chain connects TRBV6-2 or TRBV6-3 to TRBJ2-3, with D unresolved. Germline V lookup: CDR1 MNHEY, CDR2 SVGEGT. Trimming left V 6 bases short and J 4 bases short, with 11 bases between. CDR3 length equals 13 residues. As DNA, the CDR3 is TGTGCCAGCAGAAGTACATCCCCAGATACGCAGTATTTT. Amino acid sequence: CASRSTSPDTQYF.